The rows below give T cell receptor beta chains drawn from one sample of a study of blood T cell repertoires in COVID-19. The table came from immunoSEQ multiplex PCR; TCRdb's copy has only in-frame clones and leaves some out. The sample includes over 150,000 clones, 80% to 85% seen only once; the top ten take 13% to 15%. The sample was peripheral blood. The receptor set was obtained from a man between 18 and 29 years old with active or convalescent COVID-19. Both conserved end residues are trimmed from each CDR3. A D gene is named only where the DNA matches it firmly. The listing skips clone size in some rows; elsewhere it reads once, few, many or a size class.

v_gene: TRBV5-1; len: 17; abundance: .; d_gene: TRBD1; CDR3aa: ASTNARGSPFSGANVLT
v_gene: TRBV28; len: 13; abundance: .; d_gene: TRBD2; CDR3aa: ASCLAGGLSYEQY
v_gene: TRBV4-1; len: 14; abundance: .; d_gene: TRBD1; CDR3aa: ASSQDKGQGYSPLH
v_gene: TRBV10-3; len: 12; abundance: .; d_gene: .; CDR3aa: AISEEVAKNIQY
v_gene: TRBV7-9; len: 13; abundance: .; d_gene: .; CDR3aa: ASSLSQGANYGYT
v_gene: TRBV4-3; len: 15; abundance: .; d_gene: TRBD2; CDR3aa: ASSQEGTSGRTDTQY
v_gene: TRBV19; len: 9; abundance: .; d_gene: TRBD2; CDR3aa: ASSTRGAQY
v_gene: TRBV18; len: 13; abundance: .; d_gene: TRBD1; CDR3aa: ASSPPGQNIYEQY
v_gene: TRBV2; len: 13; abundance: .; d_gene: .; CDR3aa: ASSAGVSGANVLT
v_gene: TRBV6-5; len: 13; abundance: .; d_gene: TRBD1; CDR3aa: ASSLYRGLDTEAF
v_gene: TRBV7-9; len: 12; abundance: .; d_gene: TRBD1; CDR3aa: ASSFGTGRDGYT
v_gene: TRBV6-2/TRBV6-3; len: 13; abundance: .; d_gene: TRBD1; CDR3aa: ASSYRDRSPYEQY
v_gene: TRBV29-1; len: 13; abundance: .; d_gene: TRBD1; CDR3aa: SVVVGTGITYEQY
v_gene: TRBV27; len: 12; abundance: .; d_gene: .; CDR3aa: ASSLDLAHNEQF
v_gene: TRBV6-4; len: 11; abundance: once; d_gene: .; CDR3aa: ASSFQENTEAF
v_gene: TRBV6-5; len: 13; abundance: .; d_gene: .; CDR3aa: ASSYSQGDGETQY
v_gene: TRBV4-2; len: 13; abundance: .; d_gene: TRBD2; CDR3aa: ASSQGTSGRGEQF